This T cell receptor beta chain originates from a study of low-dose radiotherapy and immunotherapy resistance in tumors. Whole-study context: On an every-two-weeks schedule, patients received intravenous nivolumab 240 mg, along with ipilimumab 1 mg/kg every six weeks.

Covering alpha and beta chains, TRAV- and TRBV-specific primers were used for the first-strand cDNA. Both a constant-region primer and a V-primer adapter served to amplify TCRs across 15 to 25 PCR cycles. MiXCR, applied by TCRdb to the reads, yields one record per CDR3 protein. The table shows about 80,000 distinct CDR3 sequences, with 15% to 20% occurring only once. The V end lost 7 bases, the J end lost 7 bases, and 20 bases lay between the germline ends. The CDR3 consists of 14 residues. Time point in this sample: after trial treatment. Treatment described: LDRT plus nivolumab, ipilimumab, low-dose cyclophosphamide and aspirin (RACIN trial). Each donor was administered nivolumab, ipilimumab, aspirin, low-dose cyclophosphamide and low-dose radiotherapy. Comments on this clonotype: A far larger clone lies a single base away; this is likely a read error.

The sample in question was PBMCs, obtained after low-dose radiotherapy plus immunotherapy. The chain has TRBV12-3 or TRBV12-4 and TRBJ2-7, with D perhaps matching TRBD1 or TRBD2 (6 bases each). This clonotype was obtained from a male donor with prostate cancer. This CDR3 reads CASNKQGGSDEQYF. Written as DNA, the CDR3 is TGTGCCAGCAATAAACAGGGAGGTAGCGATGAGCAGTACTTC.